This TCR beta chain was identified during a study of T-cell reconstitution after alpha-beta-depleted transplantation in children. The CDR3 sequence is 14 residues long. Trimming stripped 4 bases from V and 1 base from J, with 11 bases between. Germline lookup yields CDR1 SGDLS and CDR2 YYNGEE. This clonotype was counted many times. The authors prepared the TCRbeta library with unique molecular identifiers. TCRdb re-called the PCR reads with MiXCR, one entry per CDR3 protein. The sample holds roughly 220,000 distinct CDR3 sequences, more than 10% seen once. The chain couples TRBV9 to TRBJ1-1; D is undetermined. Here the sequenced sample was PBMCs from the stem cell graft donor, taken from the stem cell graft. This TCR derives from a human donor who donated a stem cell graft to a child with acute lymphoblastic leukemia. CDR3 DNA: TGTGCCAGCAGCCCCAAGAGGGAGAACACTGAAGCTTTCTTT. Protein product: CASSPKRENTEAFF.